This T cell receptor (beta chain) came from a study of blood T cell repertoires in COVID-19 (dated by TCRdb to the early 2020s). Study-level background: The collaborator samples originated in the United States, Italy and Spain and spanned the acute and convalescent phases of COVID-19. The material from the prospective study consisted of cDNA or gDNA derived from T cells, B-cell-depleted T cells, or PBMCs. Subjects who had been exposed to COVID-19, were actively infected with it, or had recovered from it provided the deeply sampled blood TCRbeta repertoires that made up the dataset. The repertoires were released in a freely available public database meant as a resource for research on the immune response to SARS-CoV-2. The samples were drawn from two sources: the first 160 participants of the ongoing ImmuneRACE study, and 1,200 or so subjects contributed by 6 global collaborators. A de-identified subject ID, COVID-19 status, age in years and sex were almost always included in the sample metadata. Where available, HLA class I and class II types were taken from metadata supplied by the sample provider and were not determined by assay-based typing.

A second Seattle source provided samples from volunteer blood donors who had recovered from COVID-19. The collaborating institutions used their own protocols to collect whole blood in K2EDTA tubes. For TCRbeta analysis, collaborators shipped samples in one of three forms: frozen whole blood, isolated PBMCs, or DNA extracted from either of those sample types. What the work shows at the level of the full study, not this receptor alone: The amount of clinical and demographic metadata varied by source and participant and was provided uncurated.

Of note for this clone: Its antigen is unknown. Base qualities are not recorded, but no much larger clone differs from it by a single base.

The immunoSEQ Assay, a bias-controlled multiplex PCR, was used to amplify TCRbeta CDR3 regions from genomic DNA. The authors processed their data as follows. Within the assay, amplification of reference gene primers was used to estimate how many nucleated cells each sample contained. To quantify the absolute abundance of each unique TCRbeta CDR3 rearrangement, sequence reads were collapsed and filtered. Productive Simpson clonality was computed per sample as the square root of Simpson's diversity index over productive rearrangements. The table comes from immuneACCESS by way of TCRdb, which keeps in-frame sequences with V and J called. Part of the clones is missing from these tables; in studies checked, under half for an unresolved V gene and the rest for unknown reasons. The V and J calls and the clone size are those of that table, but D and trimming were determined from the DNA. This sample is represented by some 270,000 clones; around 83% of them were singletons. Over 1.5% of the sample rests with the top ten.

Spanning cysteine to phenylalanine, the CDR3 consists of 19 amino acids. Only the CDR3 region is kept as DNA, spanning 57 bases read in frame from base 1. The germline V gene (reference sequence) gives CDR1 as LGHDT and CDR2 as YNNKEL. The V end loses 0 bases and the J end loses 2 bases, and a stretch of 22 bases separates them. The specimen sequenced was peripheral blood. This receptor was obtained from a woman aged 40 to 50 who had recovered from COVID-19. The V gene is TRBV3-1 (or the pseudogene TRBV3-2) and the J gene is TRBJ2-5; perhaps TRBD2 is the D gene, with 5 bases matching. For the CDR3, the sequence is CASSQEVRASRHSQETQYF. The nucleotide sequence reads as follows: TGTGCCAGCAGCCAAGAGGTTAGGGCTAGCCGACACTCACAAGAGACCCAGTACTTC.